The next 12 T cell receptor beta chains were all read from a single sample in a study of blood T cells in healthy people across ages. The use of a sample-barcoded 5' primer and a J-beta primer mix characterized a second PCR of about 7 to 12 cycles. TCRdb passed the 5' RACE reads through MiXCR, listing each CDR3 protein once. Of 650,000 to 950,000 distinct CDR3 sequences in the sample, approximately 44% are singletons; the top ten hold roughly 19%. What was sequenced was blood. These receptors originate from a man aged 60 to 75 in good health.

J is TRBJ2-4 and V is TRBV2; 9 bases align to TRBD2. Near its end, the DNA agrees better with TRBJ2-5, so the J call may be wrong. CDR1 is SNHLY, CDR2 FYNNEI, per germline. This CDR3 region has 15 residues. The CDR3 loop is CASSALAGLQETQYF. The CDR3 bases are TGTGCCAGCAGTGCCCTAGCGGGGTTACAAGAGACCCAGTACTTC.

The chain is built from TRBV7-2 and TRBJ2-4, with 8 positions matching TRBD2. This CDR3 is 15 amino acids long. Germline V gives CDR1 SGHTA, CDR2 FQGNSA. Trimming at V came to 2 bases and at J to 13 bases, leaving 13 bases not matched to a gene. The CDR3 spells CASSLRLAGGDEQYF. The CDR3 bases are TGTGCCAGCAGCTTACGGCTAGCGGGTGGTGATGAGCAGTACTTC. The variable domain in full, with the rest retrieved from reference TRBV7-2 and TRBJ2-4, is GAGVSQSPSNKVTEKGKDVELRCDPISGHTALYWYRQSLGQGLEFLIYFQGNSAPDKSGLPSDRFSAERTGGSVSTLTIQRTQQEDSAVYLCASSLRLAGGDEQYFGAGTRLSVL.

Only one count was recorded for this clonotype. The V call is TRBV6-5, the J call TRBJ2-2; D is undetermined. Trimming removed 6 bases at V and 0 bases at J, with 11 bases between. Looked up from germline, CDR1 is MNHEY and CDR2 is SVGAGI. CDR3 length: 15 amino acids. The CDR3 is CASSQKGPNTGELFF. The CDR3 region has the DNA TGTGCCAGCAGCCAGAAGGGCCCGAACACCGGGGAGCTGTTTTTT.

In the case of this clonotype: A much larger clone differs from this one at a single base, so this may be a read error. The CDR3 is CASSQDSYNSPIHF. The DNA of the CDR3 is TGCGCCAGCAGCCAAGATTCCTATAATTCACCCATCCACTTT. This chain joins TRBV4-3 and TRBJ1-6; D is uncertain. From germline, CDR1 is LGHNA and CDR2 YSLEER. The CDR3 is 14 residues long.

This clonotype was seen many times. The gene calls are TRBV5-1 and TRBJ2-5; 9 bases agree with TRBD1. After removal of 4 bases from V and 2 bases from J, the junction contained 6 bases not matched to a gene. CDR3 length: 15 amino acids. The germline V gene encodes CDR1 SGHRS and CDR2 YFSETQ. The CDR3 DNA reads TGCGCCAGCAGCCCTGGGACAGGGCGGCAAGAGACCCAGTACTTC. Amino acid sequence: CASSPGTGRQETQYF.

The DNA of the CDR3 is TGTGCCAGCAGCTTGGGCGGGGGGGCCAAGGATACGCAGTATTTT. This translates into CASSLGGGAKDTQYF. The gene calls are TRBV5-6 and TRBJ2-3; TRBD2 matches at 9 bases. J lost 6 bases, V lost 0 bases, and 5 bases had no gene match. This CDR3 spans 15 amino acids. Germline values: CDR1 SGHDT, CDR2 YYEEEE.

This clonotype was observed at least ten times. This chain connects TRBV3-1 to TRBJ2-5, with 7 nucleotides matching TRBD2. CDR3 length: 14 amino acids. The V gene end was trimmed by 6 bases and the J gene end by 5 bases; junction bases not matched to a gene: 9. Germline assignment: CDR1 LGHDT and CDR2 YNNKEL (reference sequence). The CDR3 bases are TGTGCCAGCAGGGAAACCGGGACTAAGGAGACCCAGTACTTC. It specifies CASRETGTKETQYF.

This clonotype occurred many times. The chain employs TRBV3-1 and TRBJ2-7; D remains unclear. The CDR3 length is 13 residues. CDR1 and CDR2 from the germline V gene are LGHDT and YNNKEL (reference sequence). The ends were cut back, 4 bases at V and 0 bases at J, with 7 bases in the middle. The CDR3 loop is CASSRRSSYEQYF. The CDR3, as DNA: TGTGCCAGCAGCCGAAGAAGCTCCTACGAGCAGTACTTC.

The chain links TRBV6-5 to TRBJ1-1; TRBD1 matches at 8 bases. This CDR3 region has 13 residues. Unmatched junction bases numbered 4, after V lost 10 bases and J lost 0 bases. Germline V lookup: CDR1 MNHEY, CDR2 SVGAGI. CDR3 sequence reads: CAIRQGMNTEAFF. The CDR3 DNA follows: TGTGCCATACGACAGGGGATGAACACTGAAGCTTTCTTT.

The sample holds many counts of this clonotype. The rearrangement uses TRBV29-1 and TRBJ1-1; tentative D call: TRBD1 (5 bases). This CDR3 spans 11 amino acids. Trimming removed 7 bases from V and 3 bases from J, with 9 bases in between. CDR1 and CDR2 (germline): SQVTM, ANQGSEA. CDR3 in amino acids: CSGTLDTEAFF. CDR3 DNA sequence: TGCAGCGGGACATTGGACACTGAAGCTTTCTTT.

The chain links TRBV11-3 to TRBJ2-5; maybe TRBD1 (5 bases). Looked up from germline, CDR1 is SGHNT and CDR2 is YENEEA. The CDR3 spans 13 residues. Trimming left V 5 bases short and J 4 bases short, with 11 bases between. DNA of the CDR3: TGTGCCAGCAGCGCGGACACTTTAGAGACCCAGTACTTC. This codes for CASSADTLETQYF.

The chain is built from TRBV20-1 and TRBJ2-5; TRBD2 aligns across 9 bases. J was trimmed by 7 bases and V by 1 base; bases with no gene match: 4. Germline V gene sequence: CDR1 DFQATT, CDR2 SNEGSKA (reference sequence). This CDR3 contains 13 residues. CDR3 coding DNA: TGCAGTGCTAGAGCTAGCGGGGCGGGGACCCAGTACTTC. It specifies CSARASGAGTQYF.